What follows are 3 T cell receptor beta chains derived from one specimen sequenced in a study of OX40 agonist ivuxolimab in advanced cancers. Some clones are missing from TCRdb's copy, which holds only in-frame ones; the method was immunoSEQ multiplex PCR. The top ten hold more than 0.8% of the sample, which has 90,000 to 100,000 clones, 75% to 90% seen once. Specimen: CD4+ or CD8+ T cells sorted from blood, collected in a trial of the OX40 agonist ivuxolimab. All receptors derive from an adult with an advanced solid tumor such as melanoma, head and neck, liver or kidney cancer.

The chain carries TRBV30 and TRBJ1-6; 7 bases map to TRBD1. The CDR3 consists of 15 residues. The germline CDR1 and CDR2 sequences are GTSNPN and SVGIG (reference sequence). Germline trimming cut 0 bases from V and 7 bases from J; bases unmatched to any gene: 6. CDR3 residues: CAWSVDRARNSPLHF. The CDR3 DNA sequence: TGTGCCTGGAGTGTAGACAGGGCTCGAAATTCACCCCTCCACTTT.

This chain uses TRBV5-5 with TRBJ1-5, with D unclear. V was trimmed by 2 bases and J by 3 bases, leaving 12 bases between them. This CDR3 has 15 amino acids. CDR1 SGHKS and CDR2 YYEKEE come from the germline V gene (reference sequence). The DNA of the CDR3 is TGTGCCAGCAGCTTTAGGTCAGAACCCAATCAGCCCCAGCATTTT. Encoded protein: CASSFRSEPNQPQHF.

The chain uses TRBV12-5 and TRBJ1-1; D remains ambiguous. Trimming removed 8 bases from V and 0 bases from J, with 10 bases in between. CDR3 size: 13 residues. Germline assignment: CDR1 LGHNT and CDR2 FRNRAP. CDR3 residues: CASRASMNTEAFF. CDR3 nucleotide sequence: TGTGCTAGTAGGGCCTCAATGAACACTGAAGCTTTCTTT.